The rows below give T cell receptor beta chains drawn from one sample of a study of blood T cells in healthy people across ages. TCRdb ran MiXCR on the 5' RACE reads and lists one entry per CDR3 protein. The sample yields some 760,000 distinct CDR3 sequences, 20% to 30% seen once. These sequences were also reported in another study, on T cells of mothers and their children.

The sequenced sample was blood. The origin of the receptors is a boy younger than 18 in good health. The CDR3 runs from the conserved cysteine through the conserved F or W. The order of the fields is CDR3 length, clone size, J gene, V gene, D gene, CDR3 protein, CDR3 DNA. The D gene is left open where the match is weak. Clone size, where shown, is once, few, many, or a class for clones that have expanded.

15 NA TRBJ2-2 TRBV6-2/TRBV6-3 TRBD1 CASSWTGGRSGELFF TGTGCCAGCAGCTGGACAGGGGGCCGGTCCGGGGAGCTGTTTTTT
11 NA TRBJ1-1 TRBV6-1 NA CAGRVDFEAFF TGTGCCGGCCGGGTCGATTTCGAAGCTTTCTTT
17 NA TRBJ2-1 TRBV2 TRBD2 CASDGTNPFESYNEQFF TGTGCCAGCGATGGGACTAACCCCTTTGAGTCCTACAATGAGCAGTTCTTC
13 NA TRBJ2-7 TRBV29-1 TRBD2 CSALARLSYEQYF TGCAGCGCACTAGCGAGACTCTCCTACGAGCAGTACTTC
13 NA TRBJ2-5 TRBV29-1 TRBD1 CSVGTGGRETQYF TGCAGCGTAGGGACAGGGGGCAGGGAGACCCAGTACTTC
18 NA TRBJ2-7 TRBV4-3 NA CASSQDDLRGGGLNEQYF TGCGCCAGCAGCCAAGACGACCTTAGAGGTGGGGGCCTCAACGAGCAGTACTTC
13 NA TRBJ2-5 TRBV6-6 NA CASSYKGMELRYF TGTGCCAGCAGTTACAAGGGGATGGAGCTGCGGTACTTC
15 few TRBJ1-6 TRBV7-8 TRBD1 CATSNPGGPGSPLHF TGTGCCACCTCAAACCCAGGGGGTCCAGGTTCACCCCTCCACTTT
15 NA TRBJ2-3 TRBV9 TRBD1 CASSANRGRMDTQYF TGTGCCAGCAGCGCCAACAGGGGTAGAATGGATACGCAGTATTTT
15 NA TRBJ2-3 TRBV20-1 TRBD2 CSASEAGVRTDTQYF TGCAGTGCTAGTGAAGCGGGAGTTCGCACAGATACGCAGTATTTT
14 NA TRBJ2-2 TRBV12-3/TRBV12-4 TRBD2 CASSQRGRTGELFF TGTGCCAGCAGTCAGCGGGGGCGCACCGGGGAGCTGTTTTTT
16 few TRBJ2-3 TRBV7-8 TRBD2 CASSLVGGRGTDTQYF TGTGCCAGCAGCTTAGTGGGCGGGAGAGGCACAGATACGCAGTATTTT
15 NA TRBJ2-4 TRBV18 NA CASSPLGGGQNIQYF TGTGCCAGCTCACCACTCGGGGGAGGCCAAAACATTCAGTACTTC
15 NA TRBJ1-3 TRBV4-1 NA CASSQVWSSGNTIYF TGCGCCAGCAGCCAGGTTTGGAGCTCTGGAAACACCATATATTTT
14 NA TRBJ2-7 TRBV2 TRBD2 CASRSGGGDYEQYF TGTGCCAGCAGGAGCGGGGGAGGGGACTACGAGCAGTACTTC
13 few TRBJ2-7 TRBV20-1 TRBD2 CSAWTSGSMKQYF TGCAGTGCCTGGACTAGCGGGAGTATGAAGCAGTACTTC
17 few TRBJ2-6 TRBV24-1 NA CATSDSSGTSGANVLTF TGTGCCACCAGTGATTCGTCAGGGACTTCGGGGGCCAACGTCCTGACTTTC
18 NA TRBJ2-4 TRBV27 TRBD2 CASSVGGGRAYGKNIQYF TGTGCCAGCAGTGTGGGCGGCGGGAGGGCCTATGGCAAAAACATTCAGTACTTC
15 NA TRBJ2-6 TRBV29-1 TRBD1 CSVRTGGAGANVLTF TGCAGCGTTCGGACAGGGGGCGCTGGGGCCAACGTCCTGACTTTC
14 NA TRBJ2-3 TRBV20-1 NA CSATPSFSTDTQYF TGCAGTGCAACACCCTCCTTTAGCACAGATACGCAGTATTTT
15 many TRBJ1-5 TRBV7-8 NA CASSLAGGGNQPQHF TGTGCCAGCAGCTTAGCGGGGGGCGGCAATCAGCCCCAGCATTTT
16 NA TRBJ2-3 TRBV20-1 NA CSARGELAGHTDTQYF TGCAGTGCTAGGGGAGAGCTGGCAGGACACACAGATACGCAGTATTTT
15 few TRBJ2-3 TRBV4-2 TRBD2 CASSRRLAGTDTQYF TGTGCCAGCAGCCGTAGACTAGCGGGCACAGATACGCAGTATTTT
14 many TRBJ2-1 TRBV28 TRBD2 CASRGLAGWNEQFF TGTGCCAGCAGAGGACTAGCGGGATGGAATGAGCAGTTCTTC
17 few TRBJ1-1 TRBV9 NA CASSSTRREGSGTEAFF TGTGCCAGCAGCTCTACCCGACGGGAGGGGTCGGGCACTGAAGCTTTCTTT
14 few TRBJ2-5 TRBV2 NA CASVAFGGKETQYF TGCGCCAGCGTCGCCTTCGGGGGAAAAGAGACCCAGTACTTC
14 NA TRBJ2-3 TRBV18 NA CASSLTPSTDTQYF TGTGCCAGCTCTTTGACTCCCAGCACAGATACGCAGTATTTT
18 few TRBJ1-1 TRBV7-9 NA CASSLGWGRDGMNTEAFF TGTGCCAGCAGCTTAGGCTGGGGACGGGACGGAATGAACACTGAAGCTTTCTTT
16 NA TRBJ1-4 TRBV12-3/TRBV12-4 NA CASSLVANLLGEKLFF TGTGCCAGCAGTTTGGTCGCTAACCTACTAGGTGAAAAACTGTTTTTT